These 5 T cell receptor beta chains were sequenced from one sample in a study of shared clonotypes between healthy human individuals (dated by TCRdb to the early 2020s). Library preparation employed the immunoSEQ multiplex PCR assay. Drawn from immuneACCESS, this table holds only the in-frame rearrangements with V and J called that TCRdb kept. Clones are partly lost; checked studies trace under half to an unresolved V gene and leave the rest unexplained. The sample includes about 2 million clones, with 85% to 95% observed a single time. In total, the top ten clones hold 0.13% of the sample. Sample: naive CD4+ T cells sorted from blood. The sample's cell subset or site label, decoded: CD45RA+ positively selected. All receptors come from a man younger than 35 in good health.

The chain joins TRBV27 to TRBJ2-7; weak D call: TRBD2 (6 bases). The CDR3 contains 14 residues. Trimming cost V 0 bases and J 6 bases, with 12 bases left between them. CDR1 is MNHEY and CDR2 is SMNVEV in the germline V gene (reference sequence). CDR3 bases: TGTGCCAGCAGTTTATCGGGAAGGGGAGGCGAGCAGTACTTC. Protein sequence: CASSLSGRGGEQYF.

This clone was recorded once. This CDR3 is CASSFDPQETQYF. CDR3 in DNA: TGTGCCAGCAGCTTCGACCCCCAAGAGACCCAGTACTTC. The chain employs TRBV7-2 and TRBJ2-5; D not resolved. Germline V CDR1 and CDR2: SGHTA, FQGNSA. V shed 3 bases and J shed 1 base, with 6 bases lying between them. This CDR3 is built from 13 residues.

Details on this clone: The sample carries other DNA sequences with the same CDR3. The gene calls are TRBV10-3 and TRBJ2-7, with 7 bases lining up with TRBD1. Trimming at V came to 10 bases and at J to 1 base, leaving 7 bases not matched to a gene. The length of the CDR3 is 13 residues. The germline V gene has CDR1 ENHRY and CDR2 SYGVKD. The DNA for the CDR3 is TGTGCCACCACAGGGGTAATTTCCTACGAGCAGTACTTC. It yields the protein CATTGVISYEQYF.

The rearrangement links TRBV6-5 to TRBJ2-7; 7 bases are a match to TRBD2. The germline gives CDR1 MNHEY, CDR2 SVGAGI. V shed 6 bases, J shed 9 bases, and the junction held 14 bases outside the gene matches. The CDR3 has 14 amino acids. The CDR3 coding sequence is TGTGCCAGCAGCCGCACGGGCGGGGGACGACGGCAGTACTTC. It encodes CASSRTGGGRRQYF.

This chain links TRBV10-3 with TRBJ2-7; 8 bases agree with TRBD1. V shed 6 bases, J shed 4 bases, and the junction held 11 bases outside the gene matches. The V gene's germline CDR1 is ENHRY and CDR2 SYGVKD. The length of the CDR3 is 15 residues. CDR3: CAIRDSGGSPYEQYF. CDR3 bases: TGTGCCATCAGGGATTCAGGGGGCTCCCCTTACGAGCAGTACTTC.